Here is one T cell receptor (beta chain) with its context. What it recognizes is unknown. The V gene end was trimmed by 4 bases and the J gene end by 8 bases; junction bases not matched to a gene: 5. Germline V CDR1 and CDR2: SGHRS, YFSETQ. The CDR3 loop spans 13 amino acids. As originally analysed: Out-of-frame sequences were removed, leaving 2 million or so distinct TCRbeta sequences. Data came from immunoSEQ multiplex PCR; TCRdb stores just in-frame clones and leaves some out. The DNA was the basis for D and trimming; V, J and clone size are from that table. Counted here are fewer than 75,000 clones, roughly 80% occurring once; the ten biggest clones make up less than 0.9%. The sort gate was single viable CD3+CD4+CD8-CD45RO+ cells for memory CD4+ T cells. This sample is part of a study of memory CD4+ T cells and cytomegalovirus serostatus. Turning to the study itself: Of the healthy Belgian adults, several were CMV seropositive and fewer than 30 seronegative. General study points: CD4+ memory repertoires contained about 40% of the roughly 150 reported CMV TCRbeta sequences. Suggested: most of the CMV-linked TCR signature lies in CD4+ memory cells.

The material sequenced was memory CD4+ T cells from blood. The origin of this receptor is an adult in good health and CMV-seronegative. The chain uses TRBV5-1 and TRBJ2-1; 8 bases line up with TRBD2. CDR3 residues: CASSEPGLDEQFF. In nucleotides, the CDR3 is TGCGCCAGCAGCGAACCGGGACTAGATGAGCAGTTCTTC.